Each of the 14 T cell receptor beta chains below was sequenced from the same sample in a study of blood T cell repertoires in COVID-19. Measured with immunoSEQ multiplex PCR; TCRdb has only the in-frame clones, and not every one. The sample includes 55,000 to 80,000 clones, approximately 91% of them seen just once. The specimen sequenced was peripheral blood. The receptors come from a human donor in a cohort sampled during active COVID-19.

The CDR3 nucleotides read TGTGCCAGCAGTTACGGGGCAGCGGGAGGACCCATGGAGCAGTTCTTC. Translated: CASSYGAAGGPMEQFF. V usage is TRBV6-2 or TRBV6-3 and J usage is TRBJ2-1, with TRBD2 matching over 9 bases. The V and J ends lost 2 bases and 10 bases, in that order; junction bases with no gene match: 12. Per germline, CDR1 MNHEY and CDR2 SVGEGT. The CDR3 sequence is 16 residues long.

The chain uses TRBV19 and TRBJ1-5, with unresolved D. The CDR3 has 16 residues. V lost 10 bases and J 3 bases, leaving 22 bases between the germline ends. Germline CDR1 LNHDA, CDR2 SQIVND (reference sequence). The CDR3 is CATKTSLQLLNQPQHF. CDR3 DNA: TGTGCCACGAAGACCTCTTTACAGTTGCTCAATCAGCCCCAGCATTTT.

The CDR3: CASSSTTTLGWRSYNEQFF. CDR3 coding DNA: TGTGCCAGCAGTTCGACGACTACACTTGGATGGCGCTCCTACAATGAGCAGTTCTTC. The genes are TRBV5-6 and TRBJ2-1; the D gene is possibly TRBD2 (5 bases). Germline lookup yields CDR1 SGHDT and CDR2 YYEEEE. Deletions cut 5 bases from V and 0 bases from J, with 24 bases between. There are 19 residues in the CDR3.

The chain carries TRBV10-3 and TRBJ1-2; the D gene is possibly TRBD1 (6 bases). CDR1 ENHRY and CDR2 SYGVKD come from the germline V gene. Between the trimmed V and J ends, which lost 6 bases and 2 bases, there was a span of 10 bases. CDR3 size: 13 residues. DNA of the CDR3: TGTGCCATCAGCCTGGACAGAAACTATGGCTACACCTTC. This sequence encodes CAISLDRNYGYTF.

This chain connects TRBV10-2 to TRBJ1-5, with D possibly being TRBD1 (5 bases). The CDR3 extends over 14 amino acids. CDR1 WSHSY and CDR2 SAAADI come from the germline V gene. With 5 bases removed from V and 2 bases from J, the gap between germline ends came to 10 bases. CDR3 protein: CASSLGVGNQPQHF. The CDR3 nucleotides read TGCGCCAGCAGTTTAGGGGTCGGCAATCAGCCCCAGCATTTT.

V gene TRBV19 combines with J gene TRBJ1-5, with 7 positions matching TRBD1. Germline loops: CDR1 LNHDA, CDR2 SQIVND (reference sequence). CDR3 length: 15 amino acids. Germline trimming cut 10 bases from V and 3 bases from J; bases unmatched to any gene: 12. CDR3 in DNA: TGTGCCACTAAGGACAGGCCGCATACCAATCAGCCCCAGCATTTT. Protein sequence: CATKDRPHTNQPQHF. Looking up the rest from reference TRBV19 and TRBJ1-5 gives the full variable domain: DGGITQSPKYLFRKEGQNVTLSCEQNLNHDAMYWYRQDPGQGLRLIYYSQIVNDFQKGDIAEGYSVSREKKESFPLTVTSAQKNPTAFYLCATKDRPHTNQPQHFGDGTRLSIL.

The rearrangement links TRBV21-1 to TRBJ2-4; TRBD1 reflects the table's D call only, with no check against the DNA. TRBV21-1 counts as a pseudogene. The CDR3 contains 15 residues. The CDR3 sequence is CASSKGAPAKNIQYF. The CDR3 coding sequence is TGTGCCAGCAGCAAGGGGGCTCCAGCCAAAAACATTCAGTACTTC.

V gene TRBV12-3 or TRBV12-4 combines with J gene TRBJ2-5; D is uncertain. With 2 bases removed from V and 5 bases from J, the gap between germline ends came to 9 bases. This CDR3 is built from 13 residues. For the CDR3, the DNA is TGTGCCAGCAGTTTATATAGTAGCGAGACCCAGTACTTC. Its translation: CASSLYSSETQYF.

The chain joins TRBV5-6 to TRBJ2-4; the match to TRBD1 covers 7 bases. The V and J ends lost 1 base and 10 bases, in that order; junction bases with no gene match: 8. The CDR3 is 14 amino acids. Germline CDR1 SGHDT, CDR2 YYEEEE. CDR3: CASSLTGATRIQYF. CDR3 DNA: TGTGCCAGCAGCTTGACAGGGGCTACCAGGATTCAGTACTTC. The whole variable domain, filled in from reference TRBV5-6 and TRBJ2-4, reads DAGVTQSPTHLIKTRGQQVTLRCSPKSGHDTVSWYQQALGQGPQFIFQYYEEEERQRGNFPDRFSGHQFPNYSSELNVNALLLGDSALYLCASSLTGATRIQYFGAGTRLSVL.

This chain joins TRBV19 and TRBJ2-1; D may be TRBD2 (5 bases). Germline V gene data show CDR1 as LNHDA and CDR2 as SQIVND (reference sequence). Trimming took off 10 bases at V and 6 bases at J, with 10 bases between the two ends. This CDR3 comprises 11 residues. The CDR3 DNA is TGTGCCACCGGGGAGTTCAATGAGCAGTTCTTC. It specifies CATGEFNEQFF.

The chain has TRBV18 and TRBJ2-1; 9 bases fit TRBD1. Germline V gene sequence: CDR1 KGHSH, CDR2 LQKENI. Germline trimming cut 1 base from V and 11 bases from J; bases unmatched to any gene: 12. This CDR3 spans 16 amino acids. The CDR3 bases are TGTGCCAGCTCACCACGGTTGCTTAGGACAGGGGAGAAGCAGTTCTTC. This sequence encodes CASSPRLLRTGEKQFF.

V usage is TRBV7-9 and J usage is TRBJ2-1; TRBD2 aligns across 7 bases. The V segment lost 5 bases and the J segment 9 bases; nucleotides outside the gene matches: 10. The V gene's germline CDR1 is SEHNR and CDR2 FQNEAQ (reference sequence). This CDR3 region has 14 residues. The CDR3 here is CASSETPSGGEQFF. CDR3 sequence (DNA): TGTGCCAGCAGCGAGACTCCTTCGGGAGGTGAGCAGTTCTTC.

This rearrangement joins TRBV11-3 to TRBJ2-7; TRBD1 agrees at 7 bases. This CDR3 region has 14 residues. Germline CDR1 and CDR2: SGHNT and YENEEA. V gave up 2 bases and J gave up 2 bases; unmatched junction bases: 3. The CDR3: CASSLPGTAYEQYF. The CDR3 bases are TGTGCCAGCAGCTTACCGGGGACAGCCTACGAGCAGTACTTC. Full variable domain (remainder filled in from reference TRBV11-3 and TRBJ2-7): EAGVVQSPRYKIIEKKQPVAFWCNPISGHNTLYWYLQNLGQGPELLIRYENEEAVDDSQLPKDRFSAERLKGVDSTLKIQPAELGDSAVYLCASSLPGTAYEQYFGPGTRLTVT.

The CDR3 is CASSLGGLFQETQYF. The CDR3, as DNA: TGTGCCAGCAGCTTAGGGGGCCTATTCCAAGAGACCCAGTACTTC. The chain combines TRBV7-2 with TRBJ2-5; possibly TRBD1 for D (5 bases). CDR1 and CDR2 (germline): SGHTA, FQGNSA. The CDR3 is 15 amino acids. With 1 base removed from V and 1 base from J, the gap between germline ends came to 10 bases.